This T cell receptor (beta chain) was observed in a study of shared clonotypes between healthy human individuals. Study background: A couple of female and a few male donors aged 18 to 49 were enrolled.

The CDR3 extends over 15 amino acids. V was pared by 4 bases and J by 6 bases, with 7 bases of the junction left unmatched. Germline CDR1 and CDR2: MNHNY and SVGAGI (reference sequence). Pooled CD45RO+ cells and CCR7-negative CD45RA+ TemRA cells made up CD8 memory. Sequencing used immunoSEQ multiplex PCR; TCRdb keeps in-frame clones, though not all of them. Of about 690,000 clones listed, around 90% are singletons. The TCR was taken from a man aged 18-30 years in good health. Some clones in this sample may be carry-over from other donors' samples. The chain couples TRBV6-6 to TRBJ2-7; 12 nucleotides align to TRBD2. The source material was memory CD8+ T cells from PBMCs. Subset indicated: CD45RO+ cells pooled with CCR7-negative TemRA cells. CDR3 residues: CASSFLAGGESEQYF. The DNA for the CDR3 is TGTGCCAGCAGTTTCCTAGCGGGAGGGGAGAGCGAGCAGTACTTC.